The 12 T cell receptor beta chains given below trace back to one sample, sequenced in a study of shared clonotypes between healthy human individuals. Clones were sequenced by immunoSEQ multiplex PCR, and TCRdb holds only the in-frame ones, with some missing. The table shows around 1.9 million clones, with 85% to 95% occurring only once. It was CD45RO-negative cells, positively selected for CCR7, that made up naive CD8 cells, with terminally differentiated effector memory CD45RA+ cells excluded. What was sequenced was naive CD8+ T cells from PBMCs. The receptor source for this set is a man between 18 and 29 years old in good health. Some clones in this sample may be carry-over from other donors' samples.

The V gene is TRBV28, the J gene TRBJ2-1, with D possibly being TRBD1 or TRBD2 (5 bases each). This CDR3 spans 13 amino acids. Between the trimmed V and J ends, which lost 7 bases and 7 bases, there was a span of 14 bases. CDR1 and CDR2 from the germline V gene are MDHEN and SYDVKM. The CDR3 nucleotides read TGTGCCAGCATCATGGGGTGGGGGAATGAGCAGTTCTTC. It encodes CASIMGWGNEQFF.

The chain uses TRBV28 and TRBJ1-1, with 8 nucleotides matching TRBD1. This CDR3 is 15 amino acids long. V lost 1 base and J lost 1; bases outside the gene matches: 2. Per the germline V gene, CDR1 is MDHEN and CDR2 is SYDVKM. The CDR3 region is CASSLSTGANTEAFF. The CDR3 nucleotides read TGTGCCAGCAGTTTATCGACAGGGGCGAACACTGAAGCTTTCTTT. Full variable domain (outside the CDR3, taken from reference TRBV28 and TRBJ1-1): DVKVTQSSRYLVKRTGEKVFLECVQDMDHENMFWYRQDPGLGLRLIYFSYDVKMKEKGDIPEGYSVSREKKERFSLILESASTNQTSMYLCASSLSTGANTEAFFGQGTRLTVV.

This clone was seen more than once but under ten times. The chain is built from TRBV27 and TRBJ2-7; 11 bases map to TRBD1. The length of the CDR3 is 13 residues. The germline CDR1 and CDR2 sequences are MNHEY and SMNVEV (reference sequence). Trimming at V came to 3 bases and at J to 7 bases, leaving 2 bases not matched to a gene. The CDR3 loop reads CASSFGTGGEQYF. The DNA of the CDR3 is TGTGCCAGCAGTTTCGGGACAGGGGGTGAGCAGTACTTC.

The chain recombines TRBV27 with TRBJ2-7, with D possibly being TRBD2 (6 bases). Germline values: CDR1 MNHEY, CDR2 SMNVEV (reference sequence). V was cut by 5 bases and J by 5 bases, with 22 bases left in between. The CDR3 consists of 16 residues. Here the CDR3 reads CASSPPRVGGAHEQYF. Written as DNA, the CDR3 is TGTGCCAGCAGTCCCCCCCGCGTGGGAGGAGCCCACGAGCAGTACTTC.

V and J are TRBV28 and TRBJ1-2; D gene ambiguous. CDR1 MDHEN and CDR2 SYDVKM come from the germline V gene. The CDR3 runs to 12 residues. The V end lost 3 bases, the J end lost 8 bases, and 10 bases lay between the germline ends. In nucleotides, the CDR3 is TGTGCCAGCAGTTTCCGGATTGGCGGCTACACCTTC. Encoded protein: CASSFRIGGYTF.

The genes are TRBV14 and TRBJ2-7; D is ambiguous. The CDR3 length is 14 residues. Germline V gives CDR1 SGHDN, CDR2 FVKESK. The ends were cut back, 0 bases at V and 4 bases at J, with 10 bases in the middle. The CDR3 region is CASSQDSYPYEQYF. CDR3 bases: TGTGCCAGCAGCCAAGATTCGTATCCATACGAGCAGTACTTC.

This clone was seen just once. The chain is built from TRBV5-4 and TRBJ2-5; D ambiguous. Germline values: CDR1 SGHNT, CDR2 YYREEE (reference sequence). The CDR3 has 17 amino acids. V lost 1 base to trimming and J lost 2 bases, with 18 bases between them. In DNA form, the CDR3 reads TGTGCCAGCAGCTTGTCGTCAGGAATTTTGGGGCAAGAGACCCAGTACTTC. It translates to CASSLSSGILGQETQYF.

The J gene is TRBJ1-1, the V gene TRBV4-3, with D perhaps matching TRBD1 (6 bases). The CDR3 covers 16 residues. Germline values: CDR1 LGHNA, CDR2 YSLEER. V was pared by 4 bases and J by 0 bases, with 15 bases between. DNA of the CDR3: TGCGCCAGCAGCCCCGGACAGTGGGTGATGAACACTGAAGCTTTCTTT. Amino acid sequence: CASSPGQWVMNTEAFF.

This clone has a single count. The chain links TRBV4-1 to TRBJ1-1; unclear D gene. The ends were cut back, 1 base at V and 1 base at J, with 10 bases in the middle. The CDR3 has 15 amino acids. Germline values: CDR1 MGHRA, CDR2 YSYEKL. The CDR3 DNA reads TGCGCCAGCAGCCAAGGGATGGGCGGGAACACTGAAGCTTTCTTT. Its translation is CASSQGMGGNTEAFF.

The chain recombines TRBV2 with TRBJ2-7, with 8 bases matching TRBD1. V lost 0 bases to trimming and J lost 0 bases; unmatched junction nucleotides: 7. Germline V gene data show CDR1 as SNHLY and CDR2 as FYNNEI. This CDR3 has 17 residues. CDR3 nucleotide sequence: TGTGCCAGCAGTGAAGCGCTTCTGGACAGGGACTCCTACGAGCAGTACTTC. Translating gives CASSEALLDRDSYEQYF.

This chain joins TRBV5-4 and TRBJ2-1, with D possibly matching TRBD2 (6 bases). The CDR3 sequence is 15 residues long. Germline CDR1 reads SGHNT; CDR2 reads YYREEE (reference sequence). V was trimmed by 0 bases and J by 6 bases, leaving 13 bases between them. The CDR3 nucleotides are TGTGCCAGCAGCTTGGAGGCCGGGAGCCCCAATGAGCAGTTCTTC. Its protein is CASSLEAGSPNEQFF.

The rearrangement joins TRBV21-1 to TRBJ2-7; the listed D gene, TRBD2, was not tested against the DNA. TRBV21-1 is a pseudogene locus. The CDR3 consists of 14 residues. The CDR3 loop reads CASSTKSGTIEQYF. The CDR3 DNA sequence: TGTGCCAGCAGCACAAAAAGCGGGACCATCGAGCAGTACTTC.